This TCR beta chain came from a study of human T cells and chemical hapten exposure. Findings of the study overall: No shift was seen in TCRs above 1 in 1000 frequency with DPC sensitization.

In the original processing: Sequenced samples showed a median of approximately 100,000 TCRs each, with counts running from roughly 23,000 to 700,000. From the RACE reads, TCRdb called clonotypes with MiXCR, one entry per CDR3 protein. The V and J calls come from TCRdb's annotation, not from the publication. The table has 35,000 to 50,000 distinct CDR3 sequences, approximately 4.5% seen once; the top ten hold approximately 1.5%. Trimming left V 3 bases short and J 1 base short, with 12 bases between. CDR1 SNHLY and CDR2 FYNNEI come from the germline V gene. This CDR3 contains 15 residues. Time point defined: healthy volunteer bleed at 2 weeks. Total RNA extraction was carried out from unfractionated whole blood. This clonotype was counted a few times. Its antigen remains unknown.

The TCR was taken from a female donor in good health. Some clones in this sample may be carry-over from other donors' samples. The chain recombines TRBV2 with TRBJ1-1, with a possible D match to TRBD1 (6 bases). Material for sequencing was whole blood. The CDR3 bases are TGTGCCAGCAGTGATGGAGCAGGGGCGAACACTGAAGCTTTCTTT. It translates to CASSDGAGANTEAFF.